This TCR beta chain is from a study of shared clonotypes between healthy human individuals. Generated by immunoSEQ multiplex PCR, the TCRdb table keeps only in-frame clones and is missing some. The sample lists roughly 640,000 clones, 74% occurring once. Germline V lookup: CDR1 SEHNR, CDR2 FQNEAQ (reference sequence). With V trimmed by 7 bases and J by 7 bases, 11 bases remained unmatched. This CDR3 region has 15 residues. The TCR sequence derives from a woman younger than 45 in good health. The chain recombines TRBV7-9 with TRBJ2-1; 9 bases agree with TRBD2. The sample taken for sequencing was memory CD4+ T cells sorted from blood. Sample subset: CD45RA-negative fraction. For the CDR3, the DNA is TGTGCCAGCACTCTGCCTGGGACTAGCATTAATGAGCAGTTCTTC. Protein: CASTLPGTSINEQFF. The whole variable domain, filled in from reference TRBV7-9 and TRBJ2-1, reads DTGVSQNPRHKITKRGQNVTFRCDPISEHNRLYWYRQTLGQGPEFLTYFQNEAQLEKSRLLSDRFSAERPKGSFSTLEIQRTEQGDSAMYLCASTLPGTSINEQFFGPGTRLTVL.